This entry lists 12 T cell receptor beta chains sequenced from one sample in a study of shared clonotypes between healthy human individuals (dated by TCRdb to between 2020 and 2021). For the CD8 naive samples, CD45RO-negative cells were positively selected for CCR7, yielding a CD45RA+CCR7+ population from which TemRA cells were excluded. Library preparation used the immunoSEQ multiplex PCR assay. Imported from immuneACCESS, the table was reduced by TCRdb to in-frame sequences with V and J called. These copies leave out some clones; in studies compared against another copy, an unresolved V gene accounts for under half, and the cause of the remainder is not known. Across this sample there are roughly 570,000 clones, with nearly 98% seen only once. Of the sample, 0.3% is held by the ten largest clones. The sequencing input was naive CD8+ T cells sorted from blood. What this sample's cell subset or site label stands for: CD45RA+CCR7+. Receptors originate from a young man in good health.

This chain connects TRBV28 to TRBJ2-5; 8 bases line up with TRBD2. CDR1 is MDHEN, CDR2 SYDVKM, per germline. Losses at the gene ends were 5 bases for V and 4 bases for J; bases not matched to a gene: 6. The CDR3 extends over 14 amino acids. CDR3 in amino acids: CASSRSGRGETQYF. The CDR3 coding sequence is TGTGCCAGCAGTCGCAGCGGGAGAGGAGAGACCCAGTACTTC.

V gene TRBV9 combines with J gene TRBJ2-7; D may be TRBD2 (5 bases). The CDR3 is 15 amino acids. From germline, CDR1 is SGDLS and CDR2 YYNGEE. Trimming stripped 0 bases from V and 0 bases from J, with 10 bases between. CDR3 protein: CASSVGDSASYEQYF. CDR3 nucleotides: TGTGCCAGCAGCGTAGGGGATAGCGCCTCCTACGAGCAGTACTTC.

V is TRBV5-1 and J is TRBJ2-3, with a possible D match to TRBD2 (6 bases). Germline V gene sequence: CDR1 SGHRS, CDR2 YFSETQ. The V and J ends lost 6 bases and 4 bases respectively, with 15 bases between them. The CDR3 is 14 residues long. The CDR3 spells CASIWEAPPDTQYF. CDR3 bases: TGCGCCAGCATTTGGGAGGCCCCCCCAGATACGCAGTATTTT.

CDR3 nucleotide sequence: TGCAGTGCTAGGCTGGACAGGGCCCAGCATTTT. This codes for CSARLDRAQHF. The chain links TRBV20-1 to TRBJ1-5; TRBD1 matches 8 bases. Trimming cost V 3 bases and J 11 bases; bases outside gene matches: 3. In germline, CDR1 is DFQATT, CDR2 SNEGSKA (reference sequence). The CDR3 covers 11 residues.

The chain uses TRBV7-9 and TRBJ2-7; 8 positions agree with TRBD2. CDR3 length: 14 residues. J lost 3 bases, V lost 3 bases, and 4 bases had no gene match. Germline assignment: CDR1 SEHNR and CDR2 FQNEAQ (reference sequence). The chain's CDR3 is CASSFTSGLYEQYF. The DNA for the CDR3 is TGTGCCAGCAGCTTTACTAGCGGCCTCTACGAGCAGTACTTC.

The chain joins TRBV2 to TRBJ1-4; D perhaps matches TRBD1 (5 bases). The CDR3 totals 15 residues. The V gene lost 6 bases and the J gene lost 5 bases, with 16 bases spanning the gap. Germline values: CDR1 SNHLY, CDR2 FYNNEI. CDR3 protein: CASRGQSAGNEKLFF. The DNA for the CDR3 is TGTGCCAGCAGAGGACAATCGGCGGGAAATGAAAAACTGTTTTTT.

The CDR3 reads CASSLGLANEKLFF. The CDR3 nucleotides are TGTGCCAGCAGCTTAGGCTTAGCTAATGAAAAACTGTTTTTT. V and J are TRBV13 and TRBJ1-4, with D hard to call. This CDR3 comprises 14 residues. The germline V gene encodes CDR1 PRHDT and CDR2 FYEKMQ (reference sequence). V shed 0 bases and J shed 3 bases, with 5 bases lying between them. Drawing the rest from reference TRBV13 and TRBJ1-4, the complete variable domain is AAGVIQSPRHLIKEKRETATLKCYPIPRHDTVYWYQQGPGQDPQFLISFYEKMQSDKGSIPDRFSAQQFSDYHSELNMSSLELGDSALYFCASSLGLANEKLFFGSGTQLSVL.

This chain links TRBV2 with TRBJ2-3, with TRBD2 matching 8 bases. CDR1 is SNHLY and CDR2 is FYNNEI in the germline V gene. Trimming took 9 bases from V and 2 from J; bases not matched to a gene: 4. The CDR3 has 13 residues. This CDR3 reads CASYSGDTDTQYF. CDR3 sequence (DNA): TGTGCCAGTTATAGCGGGGACACAGATACGCAGTATTTT.

This chain connects TRBV4-1 to TRBJ2-7; 7 nucleotides match TRBD1. Germline V CDR1 and CDR2: MGHRA, YSYEKL. CDR3 length equals 15 residues. V shed 4 bases, J shed 4 bases, and the junction held 10 bases outside the gene matches. CDR3 in amino acids: CASSLDDRETYEQYF. CDR3 in DNA: TGCGCCAGCAGCCTCGACGACAGGGAGACTTACGAGCAGTACTTC.

This clone was detected only once. This chain connects TRBV27 to TRBJ1-5; no definite D call. The CDR3 is 15 residues long. In germline, CDR1 is MNHEY, CDR2 SMNVEV (reference sequence). Trimming removed 7 bases from V and 0 bases from J, with 13 bases in between. The CDR3: CASKTVGFSNQPQHF. The CDR3 DNA follows: TGTGCCAGCAAGACCGTAGGGTTTAGCAATCAGCCCCAGCATTTT.

V and J are TRBV6-1 and TRBJ2-1, with TRBD2 identical over 8 bases. This CDR3 region has 15 residues. The V segment lost 3 bases and the J segment 3 bases; nucleotides outside the gene matches: 4. Germline assignment: CDR1 MNHNS and CDR2 SASEGT. CDR3 sequence reads: CASSDGTRSYNEQFF. The CDR3 DNA is TGTGCCAGCAGTGATGGGACTAGAAGCTACAATGAGCAGTTCTTC.

The J gene is TRBJ1-2, the V gene TRBV27; D unclear. The CDR3 consists of 15 residues. Deletions cut 5 bases from V and 8 bases from J, with 21 bases between. Germline V gives CDR1 MNHEY, CDR2 SMNVEV (reference sequence). CDR3 amino acids: CASSPTGSGSSGYTF. The CDR3 DNA sequence: TGTGCCAGCAGTCCCACCGGCTCAGGTTCCTCCGGCTACACCTTC.